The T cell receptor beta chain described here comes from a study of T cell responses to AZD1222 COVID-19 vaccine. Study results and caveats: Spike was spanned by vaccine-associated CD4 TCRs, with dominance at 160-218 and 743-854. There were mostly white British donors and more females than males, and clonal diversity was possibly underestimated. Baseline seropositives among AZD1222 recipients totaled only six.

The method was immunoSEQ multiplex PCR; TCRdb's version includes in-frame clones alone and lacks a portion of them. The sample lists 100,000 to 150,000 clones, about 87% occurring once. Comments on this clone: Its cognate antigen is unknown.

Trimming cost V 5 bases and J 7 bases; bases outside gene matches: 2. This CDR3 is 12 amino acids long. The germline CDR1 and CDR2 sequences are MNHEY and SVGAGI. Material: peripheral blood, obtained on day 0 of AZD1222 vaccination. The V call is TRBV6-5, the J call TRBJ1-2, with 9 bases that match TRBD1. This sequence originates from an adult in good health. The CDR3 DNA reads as TGTGCCAGCAGTAAGGACAGGGGTGGCTACACCTTC. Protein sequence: CASSKDRGGYTF.